A selection of T cell receptor beta chains follows, all from one sample in a study of T cell clusters in autoimmune cytopenias. TCRdb reprocessed the multiplex PCR reads, keeping one entry per CDR3 protein, no DNA. The table lists some 7,000 distinct CDR3 sequences. The sample taken for sequencing was peripheral blood. Receptor source: a human donor with an autoimmune cytopenia or autoimmune hepatitis (not recorded which). Each CDR3 is given with its conserved first and last residue. Some rows have no size entry. The others give once, few or many, or a class for an expanded clone.

clone size: medium-sized
CDR3 length: 15
V gene: TRBV19
J gene: TRBJ1-2
CDR3 protein: CASSIDGQGNYGYTF

clone size: medium-sized
CDR3 length: 15
V gene: TRBV27
J gene: TRBJ2-2
CDR3 protein: CASSFSQGWGGELFF

clone size: NA
CDR3 length: 17
V gene: TRBV5-4
J gene: TRBJ2-3
CDR3 protein: CASSLSRLAGYTDTQYF

clone size: NA
CDR3 length: 16
V gene: TRBV2
J gene: TRBJ1-6
CDR3 protein: CASSESGGSRNSPLHF

clone size: medium-sized
CDR3 length: 17
V gene: TRBV30
J gene: TRBJ1-2
CDR3 protein: CAWRPVQGFSNSGGYTF

clone size: NA
CDR3 length: 15
V gene: TRBV5-6
J gene: TRBJ1-5
CDR3 protein: CASSFGTGFNQPQHF

clone size: NA
CDR3 length: 15
V gene: TRBV20-1
J gene: TRBJ2-7
CDR3 protein: CSARDTAGGLYEQYF

clone size: medium-sized
CDR3 length: 13
V gene: TRBV29-1
J gene: TRBJ1-1
CDR3 protein: CSVESRQNTEAFF

clone size: NA
CDR3 length: 16
V gene: TRBV9
J gene: TRBJ2-1
CDR3 protein: CASSVDAGLARDEQFF

clone size: NA
CDR3 length: 14
V gene: TRBV10-1
J gene: TRBJ1-5
CDR3 protein: CASSEGSANQPQHF

clone size: medium-sized
CDR3 length: 12
V gene: TRBV7-9
J gene: TRBJ2-7
CDR3 protein: CASSFGSYEQYF

clone size: medium-sized
CDR3 length: 16
V gene: TRBV6-5
J gene: TRBJ1-2
CDR3 protein: CASSYLRTGGVYGYTF

clone size: medium-sized
CDR3 length: 15
V gene: TRBV6-6
J gene: TRBJ1-6
CDR3 protein: CASRTGHAGSSPLHF

clone size: medium-sized
CDR3 length: 15
V gene: TRBV7-9
J gene: TRBJ2-3
CDR3 protein: CASSPPFYSTDTQYF

clone size: NA
CDR3 length: 13
V gene: TRBV20-1
J gene: TRBJ1-5
CDR3 protein: CSASQGAWEPQHF

clone size: NA
CDR3 length: 14
V gene: TRBV4-2
J gene: TRBJ2-5
CDR3 protein: CASSEGAGGETQYF